This is a list of T cell receptor beta chains from one sample in a study of T cells after posttransplantation cyclophosphamide. Some clones are missing from TCRdb's copy, which holds only in-frame ones; the method was immunoSEQ multiplex PCR. This table has 15,000 to 20,000 clones, around 85% appearing once. Sequenced here: PBMCs, sampled after allogeneic stem cell transplant with calcineurin inhibitor and methotrexate. All receptors come from a female patient aged 18-30 years who received an allogeneic stem cell transplant from an unrelated donor, was CMV-positive, and had acute and chronic GVHD. The T cells may come from the graft donor. CDR3s include the opening cysteine and the closing phenylalanine or tryptophan. The D gene is left open where the match is weak. Some rows have no size entry. The others give once, few or many, or a class for an expanded clone.

DNA: TGTGCCAGCACCTCCGGCCCACAGGGTGCTGGGGGCTACACCTTC; CDR3: CASTSGPQGAGGYTF; V: TRBV27; J: TRBJ1-2; size: -; D: -
DNA: TGTGCCATCAGTGAGTCGAGCCCCGGTAGCTACGAGCAGTACTTC; CDR3: CAISESSPGSYEQYF; V: TRBV10-3; J: TRBJ2-7; size: few; D: -
DNA: TGTGCCAGCAGCCCGGGACTAGCGGAGACTTTCTACGAGCAGTACTTC; CDR3: CASSPGLAETFYEQYF; V: TRBV7-9; J: TRBJ2-7; size: -; D: TRBD2
DNA: TGTGCCAGTCAGGGAGGGTCATACAATGAGCAGTTCTTC; CDR3: CASQGGSYNEQFF; V: TRBV6-5; J: TRBJ2-1; size: -; D: TRBD2
DNA: TGTGCCAGCAGTGAATACGACAGGGCTCGTTCACCCCTCCACTTT; CDR3: CASSEYDRARSPLHF; V: TRBV6-1; J: TRBJ1-6; size: -; D: TRBD1
DNA: TGTGCCAGCAGCTCCCGCGGGACAGGGGGCGGAAACACCATATATTTT; CDR3: CASSSRGTGGGNTIYF; V: TRBV7-9; J: TRBJ1-3; size: few; D: TRBD1
DNA: TGTGCCAGCAGCCAAGAACAAAAAGAGGGCGGGCCCCAGCATTTT; CDR3: CASSQEQKEGGPQHF; V: TRBV4-2; J: TRBJ1-5; size: -; D: -
DNA: TGTGCCAGCAGTGATAACAGGAAGGCCTACAATGAGCAGTTCTTC; CDR3: CASSDNRKAYNEQFF; V: TRBV25-1; J: TRBJ2-1; size: -; D: -
DNA: TGCGCCAGCAGCTTGGTTCCAGGGGTTCGCACAGATACGCAGTATTTT; CDR3: CASSLVPGVRTDTQYF; V: TRBV5-1; J: TRBJ2-3; size: -; D: -
DNA: TGTGCCAGCAGTTTACGACAGGGGCGGCAGCCCCAGCATTTT; CDR3: CASSLRQGRQPQHF; V: TRBV6-5; J: TRBJ1-5; size: -; D: TRBD1
DNA: TGTGCCAGCAGCTCCGGGGGACGTGTTACCTACGAGCAGTACTTC; CDR3: CASSSGGRVTYEQYF; V: TRBV5-5; J: TRBJ2-7; size: once; D: -
DNA: TGTGCCTGGAGGGGTAGGGGATCCGGAAACACCATATATTTT; CDR3: CAWRGRGSGNTIYF; V: TRBV30; J: TRBJ1-3; size: -; D: -
DNA: TGTGCCAGCAGCTCGGGGGACAGGGGCGGAGAGACCCAGTACTTC; CDR3: CASSSGDRGGETQYF; V: TRBV7-8; J: TRBJ2-5; size: -; D: TRBD1